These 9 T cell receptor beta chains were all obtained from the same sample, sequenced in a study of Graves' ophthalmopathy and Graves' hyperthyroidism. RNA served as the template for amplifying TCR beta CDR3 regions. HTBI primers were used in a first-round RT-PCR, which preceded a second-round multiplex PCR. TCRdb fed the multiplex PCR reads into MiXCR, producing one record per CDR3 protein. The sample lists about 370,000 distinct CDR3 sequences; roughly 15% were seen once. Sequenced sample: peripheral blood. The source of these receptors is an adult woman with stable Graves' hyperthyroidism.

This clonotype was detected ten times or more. The CDR3 reads CASSQSSDSYEQYF. In nucleotides, the CDR3 is TGTGCCAGCAGCCAATCTAGCGACTCCTACGAGCAGTACTTC. The rearrangement uses TRBV14 and TRBJ2-7; the D gene is possibly TRBD2 (6 bases). In germline, CDR1 is SGHDN, CDR2 FVKESK. This CDR3 spans 14 amino acids. V shed 2 bases and J shed 0 bases, with 8 bases lying between them. Supplemented by reference TRBV14 and TRBJ2-7, the full variable domain reads EAGVTQFPSHSVIEKGQTVTLRCDPISGHDNLYWYRRVMGKEIKFLLHFVKESKQDESGMPNNRFLAERTGGTYSTLKVQPAELEDSGVYFCASSQSSDSYEQYFGPGTRLTVT.

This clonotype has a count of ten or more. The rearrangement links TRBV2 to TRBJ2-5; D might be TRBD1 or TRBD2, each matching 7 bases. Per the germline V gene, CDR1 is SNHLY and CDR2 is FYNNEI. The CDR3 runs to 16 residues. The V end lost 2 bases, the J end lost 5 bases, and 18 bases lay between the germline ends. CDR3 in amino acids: CASSEPSGRGQETQYF. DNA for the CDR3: TGTGCCAGCAGTGAACCCAGTGGGAGGGGGCAGGAGACCCAGTACTTC.

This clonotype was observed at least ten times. CDR3 amino acids: CASSLRVGSSYEQYF. The DNA of the CDR3 is TGCGCCAGCAGCTTGCGAGTAGGGAGCTCCTACGAGCAGTACTTC. The genes are TRBV5-1 and TRBJ2-7; weak D call: TRBD2 (5 bases). Germline V gene data show CDR1 as SGHRS and CDR2 as YFSETQ. CDR3 length equals 15 residues. Trimming removed 1 base from V and 0 bases from J, with 11 bases in between.

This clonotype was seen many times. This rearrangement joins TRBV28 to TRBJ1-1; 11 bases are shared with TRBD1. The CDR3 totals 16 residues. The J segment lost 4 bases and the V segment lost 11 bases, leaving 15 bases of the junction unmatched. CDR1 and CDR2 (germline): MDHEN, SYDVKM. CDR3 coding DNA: TGTGCCGTGAACCAAACCGAGGGACAGGGGGTCACTGAAGCTTTCTTT. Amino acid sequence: CAVNQTEGQGVTEAFF.

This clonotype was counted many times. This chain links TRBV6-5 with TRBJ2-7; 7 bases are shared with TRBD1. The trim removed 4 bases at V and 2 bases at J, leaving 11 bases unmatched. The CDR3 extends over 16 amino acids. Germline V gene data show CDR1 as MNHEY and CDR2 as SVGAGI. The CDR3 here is CASSSAQETGTYEQYF. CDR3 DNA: TGTGCCAGCAGTTCCGCTCAGGAGACAGGGACCTACGAGCAGTACTTC.

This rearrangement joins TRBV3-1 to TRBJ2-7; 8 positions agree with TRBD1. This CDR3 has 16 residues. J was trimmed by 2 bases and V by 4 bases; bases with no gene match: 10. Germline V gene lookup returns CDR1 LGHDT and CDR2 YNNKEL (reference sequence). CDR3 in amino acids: CASSREKGQETYEQYF. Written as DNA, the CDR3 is TGTGCCAGCAGCCGCGAAAAGGGACAGGAAACCTACGAGCAGTACTTC.

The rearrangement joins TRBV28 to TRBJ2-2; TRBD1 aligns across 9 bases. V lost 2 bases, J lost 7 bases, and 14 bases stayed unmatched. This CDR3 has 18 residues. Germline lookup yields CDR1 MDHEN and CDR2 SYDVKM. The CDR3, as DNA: TGTGCCAGCAGTTTACGGGCCCTACAGGGGGCGAGTGGCGGGGAGCTGTTTTTT. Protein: CASSLRALQGASGGELFF.

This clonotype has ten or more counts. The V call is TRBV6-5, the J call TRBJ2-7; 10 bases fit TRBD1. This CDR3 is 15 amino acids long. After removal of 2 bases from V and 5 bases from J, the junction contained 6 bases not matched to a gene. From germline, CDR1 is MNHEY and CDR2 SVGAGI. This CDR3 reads CASSYLDRGPDEQYF. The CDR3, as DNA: TGTGCCAGCAGTTACCTAGACAGGGGGCCTGACGAGCAGTACTTC.

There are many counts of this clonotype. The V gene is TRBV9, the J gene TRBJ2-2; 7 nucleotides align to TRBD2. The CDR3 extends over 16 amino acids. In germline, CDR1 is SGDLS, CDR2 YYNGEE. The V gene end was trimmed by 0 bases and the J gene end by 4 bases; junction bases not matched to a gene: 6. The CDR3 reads CASSVGLAGGTGELFF. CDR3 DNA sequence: TGTGCCAGCAGCGTAGGGTTAGCGGGCGGCACCGGGGAGCTGTTTTTT.